The T cell receptor beta chain described here comes from a study of control samples from healthy donors and cancer patients. The repertoire was sequenced with immunoSEQ multiplex PCR; TCRdb's copy has only in-frame clones and lacks some. This sample has some 170,000 clones, with over 95% found just once. The J segment lost 4 bases and the V segment lost 4 bases, leaving 9 bases of the junction unmatched. The germline CDR1 and CDR2 sequences are SGHTA and FQGNSA. The length of the CDR3 is 16 residues. The source is a woman aged 25 to 45 in good health. The sample comprised blood. The chain employs TRBV7-2 and TRBJ2-3; 9 bases map to TRBD2. As DNA, the CDR3 is TGTGCCAGCAGCTCCCAAGGAGCGGGGGGAGCAGATACGCAGTATTTT. It codes for CASSSQGAGGADTQYF. The variable domain in full, with the rest retrieved from reference TRBV7-2 and TRBJ2-3, is GAGVSQSPSNKVTEKGKDVELRCDPISGHTALYWYRQSLGQGLEFLIYFQGNSAPDKSGLPSDRFSAERTGGSVSTLTIQRTQQEDSAVYLCASSSQGAGGADTQYFGPGTRLTVL.